This T cell receptor (beta chain) originates from a study of CD8 T cells in ankylosing spondylitis. The study, taken as a whole, reports: The study looked at matched synovial fluid samples from ankylosing spondylitis patients. Disease-linked clones were reported to be significantly enriched there. One TCR beta motif, made up of 7 or 8 highly homologous variants, appeared characteristic of ankylosing spondylitis blood. Earlier authors reported some of these motif variants in reactive arthritis synovial fluid and blood.

This clonotype has just a few counts. No antigen is known for it. Germline V gene lookup returns CDR1 LGHNA and CDR2 YSLEER. The CDR3 spans 14 residues. With 1 base removed from V and 6 bases from J, the gap between germline ends came to 10 bases. By quantitative 5'-RACE with molecular barcodes, the TCR beta libraries were made. One entry per CDR3 protein, called by TCRdb with MiXCR from the 5' RACE reads. Counted here are 750,000 to 850,000 distinct CDR3 sequences, about 10% occurring once; the ten biggest clones make up roughly 0.51%. The receptor was isolated from a male donor with ankylosing spondylitis. Sample: blood, either unsorted or a sorted T cell fraction (not recorded which). The chain is built from TRBV4-3 and TRBJ1-5, with a weak D call TRBD1 (6 bases). For the CDR3, the DNA is TGCGCCAGCAGCCAAGGCAGGGGTGTTCAGCCCCAGCATTTT. This translates into CASSQGRGVQPQHF.